The next 3 T cell receptor beta chains were all read from a single sample in a study of blood T cells in healthy people across ages. A second PCR, run for about 7 to 11 cycles, used a sample-barcoded 5' primer plus a J-beta primer mix. TCRdb re-called the 5' RACE reads with MiXCR, one entry per CDR3 protein. The repertoire holds hundreds of thousands of distinct CDR3 sequences, with around 48% as singletons. The sequencing input was blood. These receptors came from a woman in her fifties or sixties in good health.

The rearrangement uses TRBV28 and TRBJ1-1; D is unclear. The germline V gene encodes CDR1 MDHEN and CDR2 SYDVKM. V was cut by 3 bases and J by 1 base, with 9 bases left in between. CDR3 length: 14 amino acids. The CDR3 DNA is TGTGCCAGCAGTTTTGAAGGGAAGAACACTGAAGCTTTCTTT. Its protein product is CASSFEGKNTEAFF.

The chain uses TRBV6-2 or TRBV6-3 and TRBJ2-7; D tentatively fits TRBD1 or TRBD2 (5 bases each). The assigned J gene may be wrong: the sequence end matches TRBJ2-5 better. The V gene's germline CDR1 is MNHEY and CDR2 SVGEGT. The CDR3 is 14 amino acids. The CDR3 sequence is CASSQKGPPETQYF. CDR3 DNA sequence: TGTGCCAGCAGCCAAAAGGGACCACCAGAGACCCAGTACTTC.

The rearrangement joins TRBV20-1 to TRBJ1-5, with a tentative D call TRBD1 (6 bases). CDR3 length: 13 amino acids. V gave up 3 bases and J gave up 5 bases, with 11 bases separating them. Germline V gene data show CDR1 as DFQATT and CDR2 as SNEGSKA (reference sequence). The CDR3: CSASVGGDQPQHF. As DNA, the CDR3 is TGCAGTGCTAGTGTAGGGGGGGATCAGCCCCAGCATTTT.